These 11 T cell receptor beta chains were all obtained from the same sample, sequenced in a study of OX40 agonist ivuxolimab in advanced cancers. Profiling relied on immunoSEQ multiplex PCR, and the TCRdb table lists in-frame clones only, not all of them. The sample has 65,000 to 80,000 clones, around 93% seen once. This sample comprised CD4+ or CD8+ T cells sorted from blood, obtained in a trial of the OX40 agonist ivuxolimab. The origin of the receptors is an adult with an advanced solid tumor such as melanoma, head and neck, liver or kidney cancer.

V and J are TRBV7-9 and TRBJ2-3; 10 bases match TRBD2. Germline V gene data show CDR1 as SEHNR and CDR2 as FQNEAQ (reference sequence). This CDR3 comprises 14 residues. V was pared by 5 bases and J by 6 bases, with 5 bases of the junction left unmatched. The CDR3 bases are TGTGCCAGCAGCCCCTTGGGACTAGCGGATACGCAGTATTTT. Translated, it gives CASSPLGLADTQYF.

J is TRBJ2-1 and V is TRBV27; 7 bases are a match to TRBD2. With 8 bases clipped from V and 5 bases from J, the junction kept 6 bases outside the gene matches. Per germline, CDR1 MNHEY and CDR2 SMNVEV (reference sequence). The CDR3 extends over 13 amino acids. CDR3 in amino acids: CASRSGVNNEQFF. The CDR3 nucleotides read TGTGCCAGCCGAAGCGGGGTTAACAATGAGCAGTTCTTC.

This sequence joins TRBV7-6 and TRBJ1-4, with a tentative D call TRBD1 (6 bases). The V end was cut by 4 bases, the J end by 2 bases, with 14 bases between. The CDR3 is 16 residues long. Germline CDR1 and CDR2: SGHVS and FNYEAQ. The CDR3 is CASSSRGGGTNEKLFF. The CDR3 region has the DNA TGTGCCAGCAGCTCCAGGGGCGGGGGCACTAATGAAAAACTGTTTTTT.

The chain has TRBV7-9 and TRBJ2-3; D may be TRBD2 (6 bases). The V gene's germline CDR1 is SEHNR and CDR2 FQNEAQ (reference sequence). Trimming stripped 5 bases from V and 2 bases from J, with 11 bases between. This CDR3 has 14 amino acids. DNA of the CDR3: TGTGCCAGCAGCCCCGGGGACTTCACAGATACGCAGTATTTT. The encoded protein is CASSPGDFTDTQYF.

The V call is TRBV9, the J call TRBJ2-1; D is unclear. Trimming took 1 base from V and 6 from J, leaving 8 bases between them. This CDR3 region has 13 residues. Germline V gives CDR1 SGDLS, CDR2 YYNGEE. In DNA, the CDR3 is TGTGCCAGCAGCGTATCACATCTCAATGAGCAGTTCTTC. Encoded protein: CASSVSHLNEQFF.

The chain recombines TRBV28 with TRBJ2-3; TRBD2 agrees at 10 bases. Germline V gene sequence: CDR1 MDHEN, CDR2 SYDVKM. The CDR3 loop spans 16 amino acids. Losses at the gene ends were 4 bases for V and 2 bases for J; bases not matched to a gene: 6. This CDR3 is CASSSWTSGNTDTQYF. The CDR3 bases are TGTGCCAGCAGTTCTTGGACTAGCGGAAACACAGATACGCAGTATTTT.

CDR3 in DNA: TGCGCCAGCAGTGGTCCTACAGATACGCAGTATTTT. Protein sequence: CASSGPTDTQYF. This chain connects TRBV10-2 to TRBJ2-3; D is unresolved. Trimming shortened V by 4 bases and J by 3 bases, and 5 bases separated the two germline ends. Germline CDR1 and CDR2: WSHSY and SAAADI. This CDR3 region has 12 residues.

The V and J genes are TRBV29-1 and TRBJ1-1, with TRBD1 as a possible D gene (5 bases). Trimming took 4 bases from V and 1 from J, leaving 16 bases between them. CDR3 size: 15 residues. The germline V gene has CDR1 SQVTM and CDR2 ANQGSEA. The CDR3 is CSVVRAGARNTEAFF. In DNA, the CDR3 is TGCAGCGTTGTCCGGGCCGGGGCGAGGAACACTGAAGCTTTCTTT. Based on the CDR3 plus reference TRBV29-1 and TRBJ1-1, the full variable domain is SAVISQKPSRDICQRGTSLTIQCQVDSQVTMMFWYRQQPGQSLTLIATANQGSEATYESGFVIDKFPISRPNLTFSTLTVSNMSPEDSSIYLCSVVRAGARNTEAFFGQGTRLTVV.

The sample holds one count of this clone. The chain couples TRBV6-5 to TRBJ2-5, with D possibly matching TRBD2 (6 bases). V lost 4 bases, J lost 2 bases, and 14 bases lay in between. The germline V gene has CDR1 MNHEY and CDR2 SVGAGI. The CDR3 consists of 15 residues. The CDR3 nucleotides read TGTGCCAGCAGTTTAGGTACGACTAGACAAGAGACCCAGTACTTC. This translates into CASSLGTTRQETQYF.

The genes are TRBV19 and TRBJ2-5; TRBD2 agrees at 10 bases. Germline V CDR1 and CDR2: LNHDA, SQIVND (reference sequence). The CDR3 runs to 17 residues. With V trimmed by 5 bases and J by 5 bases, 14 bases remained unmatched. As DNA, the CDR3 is TGTGCCAGTAGTGCGGGGGTGATAGCGGGAGGAGGGGAGACCCAGTACTTC. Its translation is CASSAGVIAGGGETQYF.

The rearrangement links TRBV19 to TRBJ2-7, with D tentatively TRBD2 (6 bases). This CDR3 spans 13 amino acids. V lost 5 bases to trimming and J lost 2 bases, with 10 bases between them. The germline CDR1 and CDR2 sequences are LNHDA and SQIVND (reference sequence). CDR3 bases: TGTGCCAGTAGTGACGGGACTGCCTACGAGCAGTACTTC. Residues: CASSDGTAYEQYF.